A selection of T cell receptor beta chains follows, all from one sample in a study of T cell repertoires in cytomegalovirus infection. TCRdb re-called the reads with MiXCR, one entry per CDR3 protein. The sample has 100,000 to 150,000 distinct CDR3 sequences; approximately 24% are singletons. No cognate antigen is known for these TCRs. Material for sequencing was PBMCs, sequenced either directly or after in vitro stimulation (not recorded which). Source of these receptors: a human donor in good health (CMV status not recorded). Some clones in this sample may be carry-over from other donors' samples. CDR3s include the opening cysteine and the closing phenylalanine or tryptophan. D genes are given only for firm matches. Clone sizes are given selectively: once, few, many, or a class where the clone is expanded.

J: TRBJ1-2
D: TRBD1
size: -
V: TRBV27
CDR3: CASSFLRGDYYGYTF
DNA: TGTGCCAGCAGCTTTCTCAGGGGGGATTACTATGGCTACACCTTC

J: TRBJ2-3
D: -
size: -
V: TRBV15
CDR3: CATSRVGGRGSDTQYF
DNA: TGTGCCACCAGCAGAGTTGGGGGCCGAGGATCAGATACGCAGTATTTT

J: TRBJ2-1
D: -
size: -
V: TRBV14
CDR3: CASSQLTPGVGEQFF
DNA: TGTGCCAGCAGCCAACTTACCCCGGGAGTAGGTGAGCAGTTCTTC

J: TRBJ2-2
D: TRBD2
size: few
V: TRBV7-9
CDR3: CASSYQGLVVTGELFF
DNA: TGTGCCAGCAGCTACCAAGGACTAGTAGTCACCGGGGAGCTGTTTTTT

J: TRBJ2-7
D: -
size: many
V: TRBV7-3
CDR3: CASSLGVGDYEQYF
DNA: TGTGCCAGCAGCTTAGGAGTAGGAGACTACGAGCAGTACTTC

J: TRBJ2-3
D: -
size: -
V: TRBV20-1
CDR3: CSARSSSTDTQYF
DNA: TGCAGTGCTAGGTCGTCGAGCACAGATACGCAGTATTTT

J: TRBJ2-7
D: TRBD2
size: -
V: TRBV7-2
CDR3: CASRSGGSPHEQYF
DNA: TGTGCCAGCCGAAGTGGCGGGAGCCCCCACGAGCAGTACTTC

J: TRBJ2-1
D: TRBD2
size: -
V: TRBV28
CDR3: CASSSAGVVNEQFF
DNA: TGTGCCAGCAGTTCAGCGGGAGTGGTCAATGAGCAGTTCTTC

J: TRBJ1-2
D: TRBD1
size: -
V: TRBV12-3/TRBV12-4
CDR3: CASSNAGQGTHGYTF
DNA: TGTGCCAGCAGCAATGCGGGACAGGGGACGCATGGCTACACCTTC

J: TRBJ1-1
D: -
size: -
V: TRBV7-8
CDR3: CASSLWVLNTEAFF
DNA: TGTGCCAGCAGCTTATGGGTGTTGAACACTGAAGCTTTCTTT

J: TRBJ2-1
D: -
size: -
V: TRBV7-6
CDR3: CASSPAARGGYNEQFF
DNA: TGTGCCAGCAGCCCCGCGGCAAGAGGGGGCTACAATGAGCAGTTCTTC